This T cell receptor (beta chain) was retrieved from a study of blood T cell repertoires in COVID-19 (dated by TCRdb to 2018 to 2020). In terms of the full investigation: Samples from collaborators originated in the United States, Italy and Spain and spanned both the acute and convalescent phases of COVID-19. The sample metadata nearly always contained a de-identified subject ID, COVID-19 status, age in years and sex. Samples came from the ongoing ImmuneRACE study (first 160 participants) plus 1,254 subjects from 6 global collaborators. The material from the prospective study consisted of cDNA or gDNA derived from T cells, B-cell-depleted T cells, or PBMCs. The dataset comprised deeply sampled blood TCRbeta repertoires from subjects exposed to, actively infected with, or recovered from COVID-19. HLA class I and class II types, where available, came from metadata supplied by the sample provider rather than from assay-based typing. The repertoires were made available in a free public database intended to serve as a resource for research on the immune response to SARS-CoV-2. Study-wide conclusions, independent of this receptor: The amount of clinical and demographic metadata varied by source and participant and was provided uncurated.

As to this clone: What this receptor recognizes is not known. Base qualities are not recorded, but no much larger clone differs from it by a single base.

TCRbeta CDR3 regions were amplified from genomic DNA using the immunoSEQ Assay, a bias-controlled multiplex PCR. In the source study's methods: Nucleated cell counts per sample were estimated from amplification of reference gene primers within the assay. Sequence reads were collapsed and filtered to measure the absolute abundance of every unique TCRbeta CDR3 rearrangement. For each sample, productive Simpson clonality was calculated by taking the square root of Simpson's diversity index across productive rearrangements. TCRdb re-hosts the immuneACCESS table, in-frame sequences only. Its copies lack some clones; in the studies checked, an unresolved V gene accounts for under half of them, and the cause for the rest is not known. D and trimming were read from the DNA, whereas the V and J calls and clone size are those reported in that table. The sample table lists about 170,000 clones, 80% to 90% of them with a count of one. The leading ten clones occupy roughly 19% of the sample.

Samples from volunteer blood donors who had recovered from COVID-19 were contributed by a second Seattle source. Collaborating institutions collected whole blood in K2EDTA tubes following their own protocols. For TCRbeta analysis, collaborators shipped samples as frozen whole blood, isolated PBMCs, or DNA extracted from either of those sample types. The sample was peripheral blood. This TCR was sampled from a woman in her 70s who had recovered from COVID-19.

The sequenced DNA: TGTGCCTGGAGTCCACTAGCAAACCAAGAGACCCAGTACTTC. Its translation is CAWSPLANQETQYF. The rearrangement combines TRBV30 with TRBJ2-5; tentative D gene TRBD2, with 6 bases matching. Based on the germline V gene (reference sequence), the CDR1 and CDR2 sequences are GTSNPN and SVGIG. A distance of 10 bases separates the germline ends of V and J, which lose 2 bases and 0 bases respectively. The CDR3 covers 14 residues, taking in both the cysteine and the phenylalanine. Left in the record is the CDR3 DNA by itself, 42 bases read in frame from the first base.